This TCR beta chain appears in the sequencing data of a study of CD8+CD57+ T cells in acquired aplastic anemia. Study-wide context: Sorted CD4+ and CD8+ cells yielded approximately 3.4 ug of DNA on average.

Study-level results: Comparison of patients with controls identified around 30 shared CD8+ CDR3 sequences.

The V end was cut by 1 base, the J end by 6 bases, with 9 bases between. Germline CDR1 and CDR2: SNHLY and FYNNEI. CDR3 length: 13 residues. Genomic DNA, serving as template, underwent TCR beta VDJ and CDR3 profiling. TCRdb redid the calling of the reads with MiXCR, one entry per CDR3 protein. Of around 220,000 distinct CDR3 sequences detected, almost 50% appear once; the ten largest clones hold less than 20%. This clonotype was counted ten times or more. What it binds is unknown. Patients chosen for sequencing had shown CD8+CD57+ cell expansion by flow cytometry. The V and J genes are TRBV2 and TRBJ1-1; D is undetermined. Sample: sorted CD4+, CD8+, or CD8+CD57+ T cells (not recorded which) from PBMCs. This TCR came from a human donor with aplastic anemia. Written as DNA, the CDR3 is TGTGCCAGCAGTGAAGTCCAAAGGGCTGAAGCTTTCTTT. It specifies CASSEVQRAEAFF.